Shown below are 9 T cell receptor beta chains from a single sample sequenced in a study of cytomegalovirus exposure and HLA in healthy donors. PCR used 60 Vbeta primers and 13 Jbeta primers. Some clones are missing from TCRdb's copy, which holds only in-frame ones; the method was immunoSEQ multiplex PCR. The sample comprises roughly 100,000 clones, over 65% of which are singletons, and roughly 16% rests with the top ten. Material for sequencing was PBMCs. These receptor sequences come from a woman aged 18 to 35 in good health and CMV-seropositive.

This clone appeared once. The chain links TRBV27 to TRBJ2-5; the match to TRBD1 covers 9 bases. Judging by the DNA end, TRBJ2-7 fits better; the J call may be wrong. CDR1 is MNHEY and CDR2 is SMNVEV in the germline V gene (reference sequence). The CDR3 runs to 17 residues. CDR3 sequence (DNA): TGTGCCAGCAGCCCGGACAGGGGCCGACCCGAAGGGGGCGAGCAGTACTTC. Amino acid sequence: CASSPDRGRPEGGEQYF.

The chain recombines TRBV5-4 with TRBJ2-7; TRBD2 might be the D (5 bases). CDR1 is SGHNT and CDR2 is YYREEE in the germline V gene (reference sequence). This CDR3 is 14 amino acids long. Trimming stripped 3 bases from V and 0 bases from J, with 10 bases between. The CDR3 region has the DNA TGTGCCAGCAGCTCTCGTGGGAGCTCCTACGAGCAGTACTTC. Translation gives CASSSRGSSYEQYF.

The chain has TRBV4-3 and TRBJ2-7, with 10 positions matching TRBD1. Unmatched junction bases numbered 4, after V lost 1 base and J lost 7 bases. CDR1 and CDR2 (germline): LGHNA, YSLEER. The CDR3 contains 14 residues. In DNA form, the CDR3 reads TGCGCCAGCAGCCAAGGACAGGGGGCGAGTGAGCAGTACTTC. Its translation is CASSQGQGASEQYF.

The chain uses TRBV27 and TRBJ2-1; 11 bases agree with TRBD2. The germline CDR1 and CDR2 sequences are MNHEY and SMNVEV (reference sequence). The V segment lost 5 bases and the J segment 6 bases; nucleotides outside the gene matches: 6. This CDR3 is 15 amino acids long. DNA for the CDR3: TGTGCCAGCAGTCCCCCGGGACTAGCGGCCAATGAGCAGTTCTTC. As protein: CASSPPGLAANEQFF.

This chain connects TRBV6-5 to TRBJ1-1, with 9 positions matching TRBD1. This CDR3 is 14 amino acids long. J gave up 7 bases and V 0 bases, and 3 bases lay outside the gene matches. Germline V CDR1 and CDR2: MNHEY, SVGAGI. CDR3 residues: CASSYSSGQGEAFF. The DNA for the CDR3 is TGTGCCAGCAGTTACTCGTCGGGACAGGGTGAAGCTTTCTTT.

This clone was seen more than once but under ten times. V is TRBV4-3 and J is TRBJ1-6; maybe TRBD1 (6 bases). Germline CDR1 and CDR2: LGHNA and YSLEER. V was pared by 0 bases and J by 5 bases, with 11 bases between. The CDR3 spans 16 residues. Here the CDR3 reads CASSQEAGADNSPLHF. CDR3 nucleotides: TGCGCCAGCAGCCAAGAGGCGGGGGCGGATAATTCACCCCTCCACTTT.

The rearrangement joins TRBV10-3 to TRBJ1-1; D is unclear. V was cut by 6 bases and J by 1 base, with 12 bases left in between. The CDR3 covers 14 residues. CDR1 and CDR2 from the germline V gene are ENHRY and SYGVKD. CDR3 nucleotides: TGTGCCATCAGGGGGAGAACGGAGAACACTGAAGCTTTCTTT. This gives the protein CAIRGRTENTEAFF.

This chain uses TRBV5-1 with TRBJ2-3; D is possibly TRBD2 (5 bases). The CDR3 spans 13 residues. Trimming shortened V by 4 bases and J by 6 bases, and 12 bases separated the two germline ends. From germline, CDR1 is SGHRS and CDR2 YFSETQ. The CDR3 DNA reads as TGCGCCAGCAGCGCGGCCCGAGGGGATACGCAGTATTTT. Amino acids: CASSAARGDTQYF.

This clone was recorded only once. The CDR3 DNA is TGTGCCAGCAGCCTAAGGAGGGAAGTGGGATTGAACACTGAAGCTTTCTTT. Residues: CASSLRREVGLNTEAFF. V usage is TRBV7-2 and J usage is TRBJ1-1; D gene ambiguous. CDR3 length equals 17 residues. Trimming pared 5 bases from V and 0 bases from J, leaving 19 bases between. Germline CDR1 SGHTA, CDR2 FQGNSA.